Listed below are T cell receptor beta chains from one sample, sequenced in a study of blood T cell repertoires in COVID-19. The assay was immunoSEQ multiplex PCR, and TCRdb's table has in-frame clones only and misses some. The sample lists 200,000 to 300,000 clones; around nine tenths were seen once. The sequenced sample was peripheral blood. Source of these receptors: a woman aged 65 to 85 with active or convalescent COVID-19. Both conserved end residues are part of each CDR3. D genes are given only for firm matches. Clone sizes are given selectively: once, few, many, or a class where the clone is expanded.

J: TRBJ2-7
size: -
V: TRBV14
D: TRBD2
DNA: TGTGCCAGCAGCCAAAGTCTAGCGGGGGCCCCGGGCCGCCACGAGCAGTACTTC
CDR3: CASSQSLAGAPGRHEQYF

J: TRBJ2-3
size: -
V: TRBV11-2
D: -
DNA: TGTGCCAGCAGCTTACAGGCAGATACGCAGTATTTT
CDR3: CASSLQADTQYF

J: TRBJ2-3
size: -
V: TRBV10-1
D: TRBD2
DNA: TGCGCCAGCAGTGAGGGGACTAGCAGGTTCACAGATACGCAGTATTTT
CDR3: CASSEGTSRFTDTQYF

J: TRBJ1-4
size: -
V: TRBV6-5
D: TRBD1
DNA: TGTGCCAGCAGCGGGACAGGGAAGGGCGAAAAACTGTTTTTT
CDR3: CASSGTGKGEKLFF

J: TRBJ1-6
size: -
V: TRBV6-2/TRBV6-3
D: -
DNA: TGTGCCAGCAGTTACTCGACCTGGAGACAGTTGAAGCTATGGAATTCACCCCTCCACTTT
CDR3: CASSYSTWRQLKLWNSPLHF

J: TRBJ2-6
size: -
V: TRBV4-2
D: TRBD1
DNA: TGTGCCAGCACCCCACGGGGACAGGGGGAGTACGGGGCCAACGTCCTGACTTTC
CDR3: CASTPRGQGEYGANVLTF

J: TRBJ1-6
size: -
V: TRBV6-2/TRBV6-3
D: TRBD1
DNA: TGTGCCAGCAGCGGACAGGTTAATTCACCCCTCCACTTT
CDR3: CASSGQVNSPLHF

J: TRBJ2-3
size: -
V: TRBV2
D: TRBD1
DNA: TGTGCCAGCAGTCTTCGGCCCAAACAGGGGTTTTACACAGATACGCAGTATTTT
CDR3: CASSLRPKQGFYTDTQYF

J: TRBJ1-4
size: -
V: TRBV7-9
D: -
DNA: TGTGCCAGCAGCTTAACGGAGGGAAATGAAAAACTGTTTTTT
CDR3: CASSLTEGNEKLFF

J: TRBJ1-2
size: once
V: TRBV6-5
D: TRBD1
DNA: TGTGCCAGCAGTTACTCTCCTGGACAGGGACCCTATGGCTACACCTTC
CDR3: CASSYSPGQGPYGYTF

J: TRBJ1-1
size: -
V: TRBV10-3
D: TRBD1
DNA: TGTGCCATCAGTGGGACAGGGGGCACTGAAGCTTTCTTT
CDR3: CAISGTGGTEAFF

J: TRBJ1-2
size: -
V: TRBV11-2
D: -
DNA: TGTGCCAGCAGCTTACAGGGACTAGGCTATGGCTACACCTTC
CDR3: CASSLQGLGYGYTF

J: TRBJ2-5
size: -
V: TRBV9
D: -
DNA: TGTGCCAGCAGCGTAGGGCCTCAAGAGACCCAGTACTTC
CDR3: CASSVGPQETQYF

J: TRBJ1-2
size: -
V: TRBV19
D: -
DNA: TGTGCCAGTAGTAATCAAGACAGGATCGGTGAGACCTTC
CDR3: CASSNQDRIGETF

J: TRBJ2-1
size: few
V: TRBV2
D: -
DNA: TGTGCCACTATACGTAGGGGAGGGGGGAATGAGCAGTTCTTC
CDR3: CATIRRGGGNEQFF

J: TRBJ2-1
size: -
V: TRBV7-2
D: -
DNA: TGTGCCAGCAGCCCCCAAGGGTCGGTTCAGGGGTACAATGAGCAGTTCTTC
CDR3: CASSPQGSVQGYNEQFF

J: TRBJ1-6
size: few
V: TRBV5-1
D: -
DNA: TGCGCCAGCAGCTCTGGACAGACTCATAATTCACCCCTCCACTTT
CDR3: CASSSGQTHNSPLHF

J: TRBJ2-3
size: once
V: TRBV2
D: -
DNA: TGTGCCAGCACCCTAAGGCGAGCTGCGGGGGATACGCAGTATTTT
CDR3: CASTLRRAAGDTQYF

J: TRBJ1-1
size: -
V: TRBV28
D: -
DNA: TGTGCCAGCAGTTTGAGCGCTACTGAAGCTTTCTTT
CDR3: CASSLSATEAFF

J: TRBJ2-5
size: -
V: TRBV27
D: TRBD1
DNA: TGTGCCAGCAGTTTAAGGCAGGGGGTAGGAGAGACCCAGTACTTC
CDR3: CASSLRQGVGETQYF

J: TRBJ1-2
size: -
V: TRBV10-3
D: -
DNA: TGTGCCACTTTGGACAGCTCCTATGGCTACACCTTC
CDR3: CATLDSSYGYTF

J: TRBJ1-2
size: -
V: TRBV14
D: TRBD1
DNA: TGTGCCAGCAGCCATAACAGGGGAGCCTATGGCTACACCTTC
CDR3: CASSHNRGAYGYTF

J: TRBJ1-1
size: -
V: TRBV5-1
D: -
DNA: TGCGCCAGCAGCTTGGATCGAGGGCGGGACACTGAAGCTTTCTTT
CDR3: CASSLDRGRDTEAFF

J: TRBJ1-4
size: once
V: TRBV19
D: TRBD1
DNA: TGTGCCAGTAGTACCCAACAGGGGGGAGGTAATGAAAAACTGTTTTTT
CDR3: CASSTQQGGGNEKLFF

J: TRBJ2-5
size: once
V: TRBV4-2
D: -
DNA: TGTGCCAGCAGCCAAGCGGGGGAACTGCAAGAGACCCAGTACTTC
CDR3: CASSQAGELQETQYF

J: TRBJ2-7
size: few
V: TRBV2
D: -
DNA: TGTGCCAGCACCGGGGATCTCTCCTACGAGCAGTACTTC
CDR3: CASTGDLSYEQYF

J: TRBJ2-3
size: once
V: TRBV4-3
D: -
DNA: TGCGCCAGCAGCCAAGAACCCCCGGACAGACCCACAGATACGCAGTATTTT
CDR3: CASSQEPPDRPTDTQYF

J: TRBJ1-2
size: -
V: TRBV7-8
D: -
DNA: TGTGCCAGCAGCTTAGCGCTAAGTACAGGGATTAACTATGGCTACACCTTC
CDR3: CASSLALSTGINYGYTF

J: TRBJ1-2
size: -
V: TRBV7-2
D: TRBD1
DNA: TGTGCCAGCAGCTTAACCGGGACAGGGTATGGCTACACCTTC
CDR3: CASSLTGTGYGYTF

J: TRBJ2-7
size: -
V: TRBV13
D: -
DNA: TGTGCCAGCAGCTTAATGGCTAGCCCACGCGAGCAGTACTTC
CDR3: CASSLMASPREQYF

J: TRBJ1-1
size: -
V: TRBV19
D: -
DNA: TGTGCCAGTATGAGCGGGTCGGGAGACACTGAAGCTTTCTTT
CDR3: CASMSGSGDTEAFF

J: TRBJ2-7
size: -
V: TRBV6-2/TRBV6-3
D: -
DNA: TGTGCCAGCAGTTACTCCCTCCGGGAGTGGGAGCAGTACTTC
CDR3: CASSYSLREWEQYF

J: TRBJ2-3
size: -
V: TRBV6-2/TRBV6-3
D: TRBD2
DNA: TGTGCCAGCAGTTACTCCACTAGCGGGGACACAGATACGCAGTATTTT
CDR3: CASSYSTSGDTDTQYF

J: TRBJ1-1
size: -
V: TRBV6-2/TRBV6-3
D: TRBD1
DNA: TGTGCCAGCAGTCGACAGGGTGAAGCTTTCTTT
CDR3: CASSRQGEAFF

J: TRBJ1-2
size: -
V: TRBV5-6
D: -
DNA: TGTGCCAGCAGACAGGAGGGCTATGGCTACACCTTC
CDR3: CASRQEGYGYTF

J: TRBJ1-2
size: -
V: TRBV5-1
D: TRBD1
DNA: TGCGCCAGCAGCGTAGGGACAGGGGACTATGGCTACACCTTC
CDR3: CASSVGTGDYGYTF

J: TRBJ1-1
size: once
V: TRBV19
D: -
DNA: TGTGCCAGTAGTATTACAGGGTACACTGAAGCTTTCTTT
CDR3: CASSITGYTEAFF

J: TRBJ1-5
size: -
V: TRBV11-2
D: -
DNA: TGTGCCAGCAGCTCACAGAGGGATCAGCCCCAGCATTTT
CDR3: CASSSQRDQPQHF

J: TRBJ2-7
size: many
V: TRBV5-1
D: -
DNA: TGCGCCAGCAGCTCACACCTTTACGAGCAGTACTTC
CDR3: CASSSHLYEQYF